This paragraph reports one T cell receptor (beta chain). Its antigen is undetermined. This record belongs to a study of identifying expanded T cells in peripheral blood. Points from the study as a whole: Variance in clone template counts between two-week samples significantly increased with total template count across all healthy donors. About 1.2 clones differed between technical replicates, versus roughly 17 and 20 over time.

Profiling relied on immunoSEQ multiplex PCR, and the TCRdb table lists in-frame clones only, not all of them. The table records about 80,000 clones, 84% of them present only once. Germline loops: CDR1 MNHNY, CDR2 SVGAGI (reference sequence). The CDR3 has 14 amino acids. V lost 9 bases and J 4 bases, leaving 16 bases between the germline ends. Healthy donors had no documented immune events, such as infections, while sampled. The sample comprised blood. This sequence joins TRBV6-6 and TRBJ1-5; D is undetermined. This clonotype originated in a person aged 18 to 75 in good health. The CDR3 loop is CASSPPGLNQPQHF. CDR3 DNA: TGTGCCAGTTCGCCCCCGGGGTTAAATCAGCCCCAGCATTTT.